This paragraph reports one T cell receptor beta chain. This clonotype was recorded at least ten times. The antigen it recognizes is unknown. Base-call qualities are not available, and no considerably larger clone is one nucleotide away. Deletion took 0 bases off V and 5 bases off J, with a span of 16 bases between the germline ends. The CDR1 and CDR2 encoded by the germline V gene (reference sequence) are MNHNY and SVGAGI. Measured from the cysteine to the phenylalanine, the CDR3 is 16 residues long. Just CDR3 DNA is preserved here, 48 bases in frame from base 1. These data belong to a study of molecular identifiers for immune sequencing clone quantification (dated by TCRdb to the late 2010s). As for the study more broadly: For a replicate experiment, RNA from approximately 20,000 or 100,000 naive CD8 T cells was divided into five aliquots, and four of the five aliquots were sequenced. CD8 T cells were used in a methods study to benchmark molecular-identifier clustering-based TCR repertoire sequencing (MIDCIRS) and TCR RNA copy counting.

Libraries came from PCR. The run used an Illumina HiSeq 4000. Bulk TCR libraries were generated as previously described, with the TCR primers listed in Table S5 used. Purification of total RNA was performed with the Qiagen AllPrep DNA/RNA kit. Before analysis, reads from multiple sequencing runs of the same library were pooled. Per the source publication's procedure: Reads were retained only if the reads had an exact TCR constant sequence, and the retained reads were trimmed to 150 nt and grouped according to their 12-nt molecular barcodes. Reads within each barcode group were sub-clustered using a 15% Levenshtein threshold, and quality-weighted consensus sequences were constructed for each RNA molecule. Non-functional sequences were removed, as were lower-count sequences one edit away from another. Based on fitting two negative binomial distributions, any barcode sub-cluster with under 20% of the maximum read count was discarded. TCRdb took the public reads, trimmed them with fastp at Q25, ran MiXCR for clone calling and kept in-frame beta chains. Merged by CDR3 protein, the rows form single entries marked with the most common genes and DNA. Here the V and J calls rest on TCRdb's processing, not on the authors' analysis. The sample table lists approximately 670,000 distinct CDR3 sequences, about 20% of them with a count of one. Approximately 0.9% of the sample goes to the ten largest clones.

Study-wide conclusions, independent of this receptor: The naive libraries included spiked-in Jurkat TCR RNA (roughly nine copies' worth), and this Jurkat TCR RNA is not part of the donor repertoire. Spiked-in Jurkat TCR RNA equal to a single cell's worth was reported to be detectable even within 1,100,000 naive CD8 T cells. Without barcode sub-clustering, chimeric consensus sequences inflated TCR diversity; chimeras reached as high as 47%. In CMV-specific effector cells, clones with more than 20 RNA copies contained over 99% of molecules, whereas in naive cells such clones contained under 1% of molecules. Modeling estimated around 3 recovered TCR RNA copies per cell, compared with about 10 by digital PCR, which implies roughly 29% capture efficiency. Highly expanded clone sizes could be underestimated if identical TCR molecules share a barcode.

Libraries of naive CD8 T cells were built from anywhere between about 17,000 and 1,000,000 sorted cells, with 10%, 30% or 50% of the purified RNA used. Naive CD8 T cells were FACS-sorted as CD8+CD4-CCR7+CD45RA+ on a BD FACSAria II into RLT Plus buffer. Approximately 9 TCR copies' worth of Jurkat RNA were spiked into roughly 18,000-1,000,000 naive CD8 T cell samples to test detection sensitivity. Enrichment of CD8 T cells was performed with RosetteSep CD8+ T Cell Enrichment Cocktail and Ficoll-Paque, after which ACK red cell lysis was carried out. The clonotype was recovered from a human donor in good health. Some libraries in this study had Jurkat cell RNA spiked in. Sequencing used naive CD8+ T cells from blood, with Jurkat cell RNA spiked in. The sample's cell subset or site label, decoded: FACS-sorted CD8+CD4-CCR7+CD45RA+ naive T cells. The V gene is TRBV6-6 and the J gene is TRBJ1-2, with TRBD1 as a weak D call on 5 bases. The CDR3 protein is CASSYSVGGIPYGYTF. The DNA sequence reads TGTGCCAGCAGTTACTCTGTCGGGGGGATCCCTTATGGCTACACCTTC.